The T cell receptor beta chain described here comes from a study of regulatory T cells in long-lasting Graves disease. Study-level information: Under 3 months of antithyroid drugs had been taken by newly diagnosed Graves' patients.

After removal of 3 bases from V and 4 bases from J, the junction contained 5 bases not matched to a gene. This CDR3 has 15 amino acids. CDR1 and CDR2 (germline): SQVTM, ANQGSEA. Described time point: newly diagnosed GD, antithyroid drugs for less than 3 months. The TCR library used RNA extracted from PBMCs. A note on this clonotype: Its cognate antigen is unknown.

Arm-PCR with iRepertoire HTBI primers amplified the CDR3 regions for these TCR beta libraries. Via MiXCR, TCRdb re-called the multiplex PCR reads, giving one row per CDR3 protein. The table includes around 400,000 distinct CDR3 sequences, around 16% detected once. Study findings and constraints: Shared public clonotypes totalled some 2,500 in persistent patients, compared with around 930 in new patients.

A further study also used this sample, focusing on T cells in Graves' hyperthyroidism and ophthalmopathy. As that report states: First-round RT-PCR with HTBI primers amplified the TCR CDR3 region. Blood also held most thyroid clonotypes expanded beyond 0.001.

The clonotype was recovered from a middle-aged woman with Graves disease. V gene TRBV29-1 combines with J gene TRBJ2-2; 10 bases align to TRBD1. The source material was peripheral blood mononuclear cells (PBMCs), sampled at new diagnosis, from a patient treated with antithyroid drugs. The CDR3 DNA reads TGCAGCGTTGAGGTCCGGGACAGGGGCACCGGGGAGCTGTTTTTT. This gives the protein CSVEVRDRGTGELFF.